This record looks at one T cell receptor beta chain sequence and its context. Its antigen is undetermined. This specimen comes from a study of glioma-infiltrating T cells after dendritic cell vaccination. Findings and caveats of the study: Complete blood and tumor specimen sets were limited to few patients.

TCRB CDR3 was amplified from 2 ug genomic DNA or less. The repertoire was sequenced with immunoSEQ multiplex PCR; TCRdb's copy has only in-frame clones and lacks some. The sample gives tens of thousands of clones, around 79% of which show up once; 2.1% is in the top ten. CDR1 and CDR2 from the germline V gene are MGHRA and YSYEKL. The CDR3 sequence is 14 residues long. With 4 bases clipped from V and 3 bases from J, the junction kept 5 bases outside the gene matches. The origin of this receptor is a human donor with glioblastoma. The chain uses TRBV4-1 and TRBJ1-1; 7 bases agree with TRBD1. The sequencing used blood, collected before dendritic cell vaccination. CDR3 in DNA: TGCGCCAGCAGCCCGCCAACAGGGGACACTGAAGCTTTCTTT. This encodes CASSPPTGDTEAFF.